This T cell receptor (beta chain) was sequenced for a study of T-cell memory formation after mild COVID-19. V was trimmed by 5 bases and J by 6 bases, leaving 14 bases between them. The CDR3 has 14 amino acids. Constant-segment primers were used for 5'RACE, and the resulting TCR alpha and TCR beta cDNA libraries carried sample barcodes and UMIs. MiXCR, applied by TCRdb to the 5' RACE reads, yields one record per CDR3 protein. The sample includes around 310,000 distinct CDR3 sequences, under 25% of them seen just once. General study results and limits: CD8+ contracting clones occupied EMRA, while CD4+ ones occupied mainly CM and EM. CD4/CD8 balance held among clones contracting day 15 to 85, and later expanders leaned CD4+.

Concerning this clonotype itself: Its antigen is unidentified.

The receptor comes from a young man who had mild COVID-19 (a few samples of this study predate the infection). Cell type and time point are not known. What was sequenced was PBMCs or a T cell subset sorted from them (not recorded which). This chain uses TRBV12-3 or TRBV12-4 with TRBJ2-1, with a tentative D call TRBD1 (6 bases). For the CDR3, the DNA is TGTGCCAGCAGTACCCCAGGGGTAGGCAATGAGCAGTTCTTC. Amino acid sequence: CASSTPGVGNEQFF.